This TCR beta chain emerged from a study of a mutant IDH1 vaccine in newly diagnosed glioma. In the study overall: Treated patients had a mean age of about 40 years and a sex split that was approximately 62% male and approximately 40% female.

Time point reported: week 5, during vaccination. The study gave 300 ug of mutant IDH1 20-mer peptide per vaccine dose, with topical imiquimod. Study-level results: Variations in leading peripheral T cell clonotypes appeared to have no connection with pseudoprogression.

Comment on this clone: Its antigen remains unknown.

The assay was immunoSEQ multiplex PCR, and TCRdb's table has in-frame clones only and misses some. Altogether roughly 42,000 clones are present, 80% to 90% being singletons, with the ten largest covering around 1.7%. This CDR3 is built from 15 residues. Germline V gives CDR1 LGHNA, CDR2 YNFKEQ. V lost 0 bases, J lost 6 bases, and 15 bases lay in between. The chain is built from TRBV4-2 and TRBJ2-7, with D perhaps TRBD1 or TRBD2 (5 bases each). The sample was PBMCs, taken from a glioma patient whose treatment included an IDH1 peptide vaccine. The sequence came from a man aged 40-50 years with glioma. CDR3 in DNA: TGTGCCAGCAGCCAAGATTTTTCGGGACCTGGCGAGCAGTACTTC. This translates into CASSQDFSGPGEQYF.